A selection of T cell receptor beta chains follows, all from one sample in a study of shared clonotypes between healthy human individuals. Assay used: immunoSEQ multiplex PCR; TCRdb lists only in-frame clones, some missing. The sample holds around 2.5 million clones, roughly 93% seen once. The specimen was naive CD4+ T cells from PBMCs. Source of these receptors: a man between 18 and 35 years old in good health. Some clones in this sample may be carry-over from other donors' samples. Both conserved end residues are part of each CDR3. A D gene is named only where the DNA matches it firmly. Rows may omit the clone size; those that give it use once, few, many or a size class.

NA,NA,TRBJ1-2,TRBV5-4,TGTGCCAGCAGTACTGCCAAGGCAGACACTAACTATGGCTACACCTTC,CASSTAKADTNYGYTF
NA,NA,TRBJ2-5,TRBV14,TGTGCCAGCAGCCAAGAACAGGGACCGTTCCAAGAGACCCAGTACTTC,CASSQEQGPFQETQYF
NA,NA,TRBJ1-3,TRBV5-6,TGTGCCAGCACCCGGACAGCGTCTGGAAACACCATATATTTT,CASTRTASGNTIYF
few,NA,TRBJ1-4,TRBV19,TGTGCCAGTAGTGACGGGACAAGTAATGAAAAACTGTTTTTT,CASSDGTSNEKLFF
NA,NA,TRBJ2-6,TRBV28,TGTGCCAGCAGTTCGGGCGCGTCTGGGGCCAACGTCCTGACTTTC,CASSSGASGANVLTF
NA,NA,TRBJ1-6,TRBV1,TGCACCAGCAGCCAAGATCCTCAACCCTCGGAGGGAGGTGATTCACCCCTCCACTTT,CTSSQDPQPSEGGDSPLHF
NA,TRBD2,TRBJ2-1,TRBV5-1,TGCGCCAGCAGCTTGCTAGCGGGAGGGGTCAATGAGCAGTTCTTC,CASSLLAGGVNEQFF
NA,NA,TRBJ1-4,TRBV5-4,TGTGCCAGCAGCCCCTCCACTGGGGCAACTAATGAAAAACTGTTTTTT,CASSPSTGATNEKLFF
NA,NA,TRBJ1-3,TRBV6-5,TGTGCCACCACAGGACCGACTGGAAACACCATATATTTT,CATTGPTGNTIYF
NA,NA,TRBJ2-3,TRBV29-1,TGCAGCGTTGTAAGGGCCAGGGGCACAGATACGCAGTATTTT,CSVVRARGTDTQYF
NA,NA,TRBJ2-1,TRBV5-1,TGCGCCAGCAGCGCAACTAGCAGCTCCTACAATGAGCAGTTCTTC,CASSATSSSYNEQFF